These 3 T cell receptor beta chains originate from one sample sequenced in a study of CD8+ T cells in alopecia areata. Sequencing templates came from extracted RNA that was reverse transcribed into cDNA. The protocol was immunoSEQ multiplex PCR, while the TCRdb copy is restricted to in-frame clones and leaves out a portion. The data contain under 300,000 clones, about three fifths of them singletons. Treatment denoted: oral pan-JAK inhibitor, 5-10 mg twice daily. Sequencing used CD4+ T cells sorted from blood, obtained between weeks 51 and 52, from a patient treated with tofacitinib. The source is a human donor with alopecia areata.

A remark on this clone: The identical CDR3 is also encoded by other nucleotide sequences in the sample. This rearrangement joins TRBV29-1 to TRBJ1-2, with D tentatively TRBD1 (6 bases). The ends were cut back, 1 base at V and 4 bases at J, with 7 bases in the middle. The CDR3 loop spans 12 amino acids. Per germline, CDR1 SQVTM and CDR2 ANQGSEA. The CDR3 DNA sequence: TGCAGCGTTGAAGGGACAGCCTATGGCTACACCTTC. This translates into CSVEGTAYGYTF.

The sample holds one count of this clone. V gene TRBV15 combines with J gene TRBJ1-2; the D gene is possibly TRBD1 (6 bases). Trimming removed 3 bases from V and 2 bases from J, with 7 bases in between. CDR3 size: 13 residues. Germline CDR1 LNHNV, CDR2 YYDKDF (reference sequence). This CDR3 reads CATSRTGNYGYTF. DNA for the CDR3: TGTGCCACCAGCAGGACAGGAAACTATGGCTACACCTTC.

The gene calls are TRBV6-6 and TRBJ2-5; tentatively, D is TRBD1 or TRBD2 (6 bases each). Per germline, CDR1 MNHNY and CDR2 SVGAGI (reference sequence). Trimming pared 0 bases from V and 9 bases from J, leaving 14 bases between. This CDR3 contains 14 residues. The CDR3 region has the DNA TGTGCCAGCAGTTACTCGGGGGGCTTAATGGCCCAGTACTTC. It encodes CASSYSGGLMAQYF.